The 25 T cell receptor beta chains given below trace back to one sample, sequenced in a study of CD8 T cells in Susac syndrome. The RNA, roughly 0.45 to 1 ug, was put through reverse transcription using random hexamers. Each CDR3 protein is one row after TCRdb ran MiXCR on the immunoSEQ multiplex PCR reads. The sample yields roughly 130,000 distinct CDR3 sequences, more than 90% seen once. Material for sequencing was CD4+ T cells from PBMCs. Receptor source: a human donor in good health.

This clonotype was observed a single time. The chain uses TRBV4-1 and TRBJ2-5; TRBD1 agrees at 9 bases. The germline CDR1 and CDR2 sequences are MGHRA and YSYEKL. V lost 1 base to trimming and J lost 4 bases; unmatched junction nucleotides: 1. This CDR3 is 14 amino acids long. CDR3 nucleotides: TGCGCCAGCAGCCAAGTACAGGGGGCAGAGACCCAGTACTTC. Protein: CASSQVQGAETQYF.

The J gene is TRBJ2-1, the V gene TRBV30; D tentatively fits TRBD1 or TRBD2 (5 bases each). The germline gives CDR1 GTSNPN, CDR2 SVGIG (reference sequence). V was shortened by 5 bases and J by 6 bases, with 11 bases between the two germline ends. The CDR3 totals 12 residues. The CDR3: CAWGPGGNEQFF. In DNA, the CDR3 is TGTGCCTGGGGTCCTGGGGGCAATGAGCAGTTCTTC.

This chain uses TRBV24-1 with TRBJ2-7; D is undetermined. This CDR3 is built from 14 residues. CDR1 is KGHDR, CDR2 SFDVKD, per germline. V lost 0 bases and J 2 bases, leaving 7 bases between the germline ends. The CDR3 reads CATSDLRTPYEQYF. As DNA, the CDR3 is TGTGCCACCAGTGATTTGAGGACCCCCTACGAGCAGTACTTC.

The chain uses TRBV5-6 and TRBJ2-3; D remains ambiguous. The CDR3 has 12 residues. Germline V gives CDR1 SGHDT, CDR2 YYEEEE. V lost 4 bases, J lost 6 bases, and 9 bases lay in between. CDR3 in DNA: TGTGCCAGCAGCGTCAGTTCCGATACGCAGTATTTT. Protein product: CASSVSSDTQYF.

CDR3: CASSQDWTSYEQYF. For the CDR3, the DNA is TGTGCCAGCAGCCAAGATTGGACTTCCTACGAGCAGTACTTC. The chain employs TRBV14 and TRBJ2-7; D might be TRBD2 (5 bases). The CDR3 spans 14 residues. CDR1 and CDR2 from the germline V gene are SGHDN and FVKESK. V was clipped by 0 bases and J by 1 base, with 7 bases between them.

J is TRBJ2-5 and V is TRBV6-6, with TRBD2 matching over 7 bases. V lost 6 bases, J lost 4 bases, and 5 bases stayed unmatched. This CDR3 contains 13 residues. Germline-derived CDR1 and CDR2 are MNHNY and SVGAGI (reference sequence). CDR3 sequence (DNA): TGTGCCAGCAGGGAGGGAGGGTTAGAGACCCAGTACTTC. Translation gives CASREGGLETQYF.

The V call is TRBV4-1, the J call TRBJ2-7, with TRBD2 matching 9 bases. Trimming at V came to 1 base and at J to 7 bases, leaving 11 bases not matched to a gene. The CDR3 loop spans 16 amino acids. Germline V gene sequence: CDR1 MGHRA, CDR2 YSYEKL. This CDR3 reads CASSQVLAGVHQEQYF. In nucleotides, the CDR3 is TGCGCCAGCAGCCAAGTATTAGCGGGAGTCCACCAGGAGCAGTACTTC.

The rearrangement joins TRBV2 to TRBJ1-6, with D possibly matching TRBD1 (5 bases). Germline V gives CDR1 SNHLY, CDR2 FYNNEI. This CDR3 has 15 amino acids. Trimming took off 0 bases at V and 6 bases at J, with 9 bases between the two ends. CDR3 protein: CASSEAAGSNSPLHF. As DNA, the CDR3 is TGTGCCAGCAGTGAAGCGGCAGGGTCTAATTCACCCCTCCACTTT.

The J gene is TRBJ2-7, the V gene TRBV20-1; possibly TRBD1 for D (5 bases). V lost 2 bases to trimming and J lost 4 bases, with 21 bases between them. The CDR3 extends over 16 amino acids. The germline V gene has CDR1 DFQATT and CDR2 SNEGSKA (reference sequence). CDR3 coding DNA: TGCAGTGCTAGACCCGCTGGGCAGGGTACCGTGTACGAGCAGTACTTC. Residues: CSARPAGQGTVYEQYF.

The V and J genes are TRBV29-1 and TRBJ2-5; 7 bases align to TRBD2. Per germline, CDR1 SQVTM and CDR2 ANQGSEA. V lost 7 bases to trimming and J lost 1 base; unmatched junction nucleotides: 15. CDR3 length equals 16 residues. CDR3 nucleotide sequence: TGCAGCGCAGGGAGGGGACCCCGCCCGGGCCAAGAGACCCAGTACTTC. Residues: CSAGRGPRPGQETQYF.

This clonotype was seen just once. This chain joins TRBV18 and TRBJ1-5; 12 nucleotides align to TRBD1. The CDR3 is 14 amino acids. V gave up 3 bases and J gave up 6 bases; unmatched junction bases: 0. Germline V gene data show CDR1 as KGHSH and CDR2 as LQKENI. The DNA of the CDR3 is TGTGCCAGCTCACCGGGACAGGGGGCTCAGCCCCAGCATTTT. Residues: CASSPGQGAQPQHF.

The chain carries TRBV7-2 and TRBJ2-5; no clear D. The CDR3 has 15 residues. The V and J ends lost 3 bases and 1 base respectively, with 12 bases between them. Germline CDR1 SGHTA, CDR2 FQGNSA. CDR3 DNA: TGTGCCAGCAGCTTCTTGACCCGAACCCAAGAGACCCAGTACTTC. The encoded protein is CASSFLTRTQETQYF. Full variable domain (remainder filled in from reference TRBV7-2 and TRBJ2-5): GAGVSQSPSNKVTEKGKDVELRCDPISGHTALYWYRQSLGQGLEFLIYFQGNSAPDKSGLPSDRFSAERTGGSVSTLTIQRTQQEDSAVYLCASSFLTRTQETQYFGPGTRLLVL.

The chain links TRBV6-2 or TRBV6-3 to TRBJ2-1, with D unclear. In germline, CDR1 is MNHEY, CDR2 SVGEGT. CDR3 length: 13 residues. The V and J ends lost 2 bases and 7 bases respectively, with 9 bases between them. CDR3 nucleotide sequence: TGTGCCAGCAGTTACGGCCCGAGGAATGAGCAGTTCTTC. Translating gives CASSYGPRNEQFF.

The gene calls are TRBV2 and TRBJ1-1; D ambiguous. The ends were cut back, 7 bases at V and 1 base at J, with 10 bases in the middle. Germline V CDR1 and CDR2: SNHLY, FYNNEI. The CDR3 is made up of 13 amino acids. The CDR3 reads CASTTKGNTEAFF. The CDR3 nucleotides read TGTGCCAGCACCACGAAAGGGAACACTGAAGCTTTCTTT.

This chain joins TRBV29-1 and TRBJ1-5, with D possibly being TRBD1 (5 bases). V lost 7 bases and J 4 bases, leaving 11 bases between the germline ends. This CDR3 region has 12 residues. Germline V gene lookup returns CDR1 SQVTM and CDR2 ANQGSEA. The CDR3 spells CSALWGNQPQHF. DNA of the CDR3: TGCAGCGCCTTATGGGGGAATCAGCCCCAGCATTTT.

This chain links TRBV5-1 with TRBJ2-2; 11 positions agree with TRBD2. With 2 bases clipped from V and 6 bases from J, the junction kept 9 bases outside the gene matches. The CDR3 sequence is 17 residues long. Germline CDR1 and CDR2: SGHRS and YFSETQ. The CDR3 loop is CASSFSLSGRAPGELFF. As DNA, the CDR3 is TGCGCCAGCAGCTTCTCCCTTAGCGGGAGGGCCCCCGGGGAGCTGTTTTTT.

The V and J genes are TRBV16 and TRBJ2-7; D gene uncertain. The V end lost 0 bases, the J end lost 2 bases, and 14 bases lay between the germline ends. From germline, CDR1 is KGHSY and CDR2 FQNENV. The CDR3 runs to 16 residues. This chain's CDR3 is CASSQSGSPSAYEQYF. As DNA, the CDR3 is TGTGCCAGCAGCCAATCAGGTTCGCCCAGCGCCTACGAGCAGTACTTC.

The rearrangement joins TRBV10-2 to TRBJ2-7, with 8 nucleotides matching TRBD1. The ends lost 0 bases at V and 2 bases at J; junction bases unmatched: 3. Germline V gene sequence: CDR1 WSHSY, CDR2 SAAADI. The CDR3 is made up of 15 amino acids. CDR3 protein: CASSESTGVTYEQYF. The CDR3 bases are TGCGCCAGCAGTGAGTCGACAGGGGTAACCTACGAGCAGTACTTC.

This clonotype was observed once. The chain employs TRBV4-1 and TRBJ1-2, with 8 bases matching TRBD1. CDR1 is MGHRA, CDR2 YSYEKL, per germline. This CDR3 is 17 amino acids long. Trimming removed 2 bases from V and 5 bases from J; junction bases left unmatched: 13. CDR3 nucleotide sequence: TGCGCCAGCAGCCAAAGGGCTGGGACAGGCTCTTCTTATGGCTACACCTTC. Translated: CASSQRAGTGSSYGYTF.

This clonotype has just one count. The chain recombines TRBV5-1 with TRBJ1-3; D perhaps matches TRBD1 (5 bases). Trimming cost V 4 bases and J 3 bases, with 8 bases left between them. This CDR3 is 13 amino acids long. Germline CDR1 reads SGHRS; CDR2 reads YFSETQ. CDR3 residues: CASSPTVGNTIYF. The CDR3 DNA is TGCGCCAGCAGCCCGACAGTTGGAAACACCATATATTTT.

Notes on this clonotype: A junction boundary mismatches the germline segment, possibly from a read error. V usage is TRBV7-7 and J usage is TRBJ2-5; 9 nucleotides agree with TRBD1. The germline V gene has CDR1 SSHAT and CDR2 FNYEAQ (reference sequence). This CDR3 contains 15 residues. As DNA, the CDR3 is TGTGCTAGCAGCCCTGGGACAGGGCGAGGGGAGACCCAGTACTTC. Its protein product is CASSPGTGRGETQYF.

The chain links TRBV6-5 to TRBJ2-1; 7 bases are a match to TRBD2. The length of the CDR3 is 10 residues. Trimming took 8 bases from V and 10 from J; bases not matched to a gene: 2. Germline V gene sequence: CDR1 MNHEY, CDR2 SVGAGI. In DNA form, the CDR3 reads TGTGCCAGCGAAGCGGGGGAGCAGTTCTTC. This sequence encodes CASEAGEQFF.

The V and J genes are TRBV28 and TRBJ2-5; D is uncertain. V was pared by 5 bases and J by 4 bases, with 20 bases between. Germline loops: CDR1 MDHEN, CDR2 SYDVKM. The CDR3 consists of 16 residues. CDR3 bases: TGTGCCAGCAGTCCTGAGATCCACTACCAGAGAGAGACCCAGTACTTC. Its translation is CASSPEIHYQRETQYF.

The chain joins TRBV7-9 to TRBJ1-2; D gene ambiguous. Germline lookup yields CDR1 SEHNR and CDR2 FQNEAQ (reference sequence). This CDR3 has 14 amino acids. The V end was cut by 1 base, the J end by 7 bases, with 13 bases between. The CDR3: CASSLGAAAPGYTF. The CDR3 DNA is TGTGCCAGCAGCTTAGGGGCGGCAGCGCCTGGCTACACCTTC. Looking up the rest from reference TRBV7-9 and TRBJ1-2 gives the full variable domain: DTGVSQNPRHKITKRGQNVTFRCDPISEHNRLYWYRQTLGQGPEFLTYFQNEAQLEKSRLLSDRFSAERPKGSFSTLEIQRTEQGDSAMYLCASSLGAAAPGYTFGSGTRLTVV.

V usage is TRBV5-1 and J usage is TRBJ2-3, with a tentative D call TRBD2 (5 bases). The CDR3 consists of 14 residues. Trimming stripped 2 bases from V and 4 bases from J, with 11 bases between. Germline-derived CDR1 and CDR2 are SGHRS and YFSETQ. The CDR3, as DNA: TGCGCCAGCAGCTTAGGGCTAGCAGCAGATACGCAGTATTTT. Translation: CASSLGLAADTQYF. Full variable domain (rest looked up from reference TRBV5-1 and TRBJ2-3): KAGVTQTPRYLIKTRGQQVTLSCSPISGHRSVSWYQQTPGQGLQFLFEYFSETQRNKGNFPGRFSGRQFSNSRSEMNVSTLELGDSALYLCASSLGLAADTQYFGPGTRLTVL.